This T cell receptor (beta chain) is from a study of PD-1 blockade in classical Hodgkin lymphoma. Study summary: Every 2 weeks, patients got 3 mg/kg intravenous nivolumab.

Remarks on this clone: Its antigen is currently unknown.

Findings and limits, study-wide: Newly diagnosed patients reportedly trailed healthy donors in baseline TCR diversity. Lower baseline TCR diversity marked trial partial responders and progressors.

Relapses following autologous stem cell transplantation were seen in all patients, with brentuximab vedotin exposure varying. The CDR3 contains 15 residues. Trimming cost V 3 bases and J 4 bases; bases outside gene matches: 5. Germline CDR1 reads SGHTA; CDR2 reads FQGNSA. The repertoire was sequenced with immunoSEQ multiplex PCR; TCRdb's copy has only in-frame clones and lacks some. Counted here are 42,000 or so clones, around 86% occurring once; the ten biggest clones make up 5.5%. This chain connects TRBV7-2 to TRBJ2-7; 11 bases fit TRBD2. The sample here was peripheral blood mononuclear cells (PBMCs), taken before the second cycle of nivolumab. This clonotype was sampled from a human donor with classical Hodgkin lymphoma. CDR3 nucleotide sequence: TGTGCCAGCAGCTTGGAGGGACTAGCGGTTTACGAGCAGTACTTC. Protein sequence: CASSLEGLAVYEQYF.